A single T cell receptor (beta chain) is shown here with its context. Antigen specificity is unknown. The V gene lost 2 bases and the J gene lost 1 base, with 14 bases spanning the gap. The CDR3 has 16 residues. Germline V gene lookup returns CDR1 KGHSH and CDR2 LQKENI. The data originate from a study of T cell responses to AZD1222 COVID-19 vaccine. Using immunoSEQ multiplex PCR, the repertoire was profiled, and TCRdb retains in-frame clones only, with some absent. The data contain 110,000 to 150,000 clones, 85% to 95% of them singletons. Regarding the study as a whole: Vaccination with two AZD1222 doses was followed by a rise in Spike-specific TCR breadth and depth.

The sequence derives from an adult in good health. The V and J genes are TRBV18 and TRBJ1-1; TRBD1 is a possible D gene (5 bases). Here the sequenced sample was peripheral blood, taken on day 0 of AZD1222 vaccination. CDR3 in amino acids: CASSPRQRTGNTEAFF. CDR3 nucleotides: TGTGCCAGCTCACCAAGACAGAGGACGGGGAACACTGAAGCTTTCTTT.